These 2 T cell receptor beta chains came from one sample sequenced in a study of metastatic and nonmetastatic thyroid tumors. With MiXCR, TCRdb called clones anew from the PCR reads. The sample contains about 27,000 clones, about 16% of which appear only once. No treatment had been given to any patient before thyroid surgery. Input material: blood. All receptors derive from a male donor with papillary thyroid cancer or a benign thyroid nodule (not recorded which). Some clones in this sample may be carry-over from other donors' samples.

This clone was seen a few times. The V gene is TRBV28, the J gene TRBJ2-7; D unresolved. The length of the CDR3 is 15 residues. Germline V gives CDR1 MDHEN, CDR2 SYDVKM. V lost 6 bases, J lost 9 bases, and 24 bases lay in between. The CDR3 nucleotides are TGTGCCAGCAGGTCCTCAGGTGGCCGAATATCAGGGCAGTACTTC. It translates to CASRSSGGRISGQYF.

In its sample, this clone was seen many times. This rearrangement joins TRBV6-1 to TRBJ2-7; 12 nucleotides match TRBD2. Germline trimming cut 5 bases from V and 1 base from J; bases unmatched to any gene: 3. CDR1 is MNHNS and CDR2 is SASEGT in the germline V gene. This CDR3 spans 15 amino acids. The CDR3 bases are TGTGCCAGCAGTACTAGCGGGGGGCCATCCTACGAGCAGTACTTC. Residues: CASSTSGGPSYEQYF.